The next 23 T cell receptor beta chains were all read from a single sample in a study of identical twins. TCRdb ran MiXCR on the 5' RACE reads and lists one entry per CDR3 protein. The sample comprises about 200,000 distinct CDR3 sequences, around 8% of which are singletons, and 1.5% to 2.5% rests with the top ten. These data also featured in a second study, about yellow fever vaccine responses in identical twins.

Sequencing was done on a sample of memory (CD45RO+) T cells sorted from blood. These receptors all come from a woman under 30 in good health.

This clonotype was seen at least ten times. The CDR3 bases are TGCAGTGCTGAGACTAGCGGGGAGCAGTTCTTC. Protein: CSAETSGEQFF. The V call is TRBV20-1, the J call TRBJ2-1; TRBD2 matches at 10 bases. V lost 5 bases, J lost 10 bases, and 2 bases stayed unmatched. CDR1 is DFQATT and CDR2 is SNEGSKA in the germline V gene (reference sequence). The CDR3 is made up of 11 amino acids.

This clonotype was seen a handful of times. Relative to the germline gene, one junction end is altered; a read error may explain this. This sequence joins TRBV12-3 or TRBV12-4 and TRBJ2-5, with TRBD2 matching over 14 bases. This CDR3 region has 19 residues. CDR3 nucleotides: TGTGCCATCAGTTTATGGGGGCGCGGACTAGCGGGAGGTTCTGAGACCCAGTACTTC. As protein: CAISLWGRGLAGGSETQYF.

A few counts support this clonotype. The rearrangement uses TRBV11-3 and TRBJ2-2, with D uncertain. The V and J ends lost 0 bases and 6 bases respectively, with 5 bases between them. The length of the CDR3 is 13 residues. In germline, CDR1 is SGHNT, CDR2 YENEEA. The CDR3 DNA reads TGTGCCAGCAGCTTAGATGGGTCCGGGGAGCTGTTTTTT. It translates to CASSLDGSGELFF.

On this clonotype itself: A much larger clone sits a single nucleotide away, making a read error possible. The V call is TRBV4-2, the J call TRBJ2-1; 11 nucleotides match TRBD2. The length of the CDR3 is 15 residues. Germline assignment: CDR1 LGHNA and CDR2 YNFKEQ. CDR3 sequence (DNA): TGTGCCAGCAGCCAAGATAGCGGGGGGGCCAATGAGCATTTCTTC. Translated, it gives CASSQDSGGANEHFF.

The chain has TRBV27 and TRBJ2-2; D unresolved. CDR1 and CDR2 from the germline V gene are MNHEY and SMNVEV (reference sequence). With 2 bases removed from V and 2 bases from J, the gap between germline ends came to 15 bases. This CDR3 is built from 17 residues. The CDR3 DNA is TGTGCCAGCAGTTTAGGCCCCCCGGGCCTTAACACCGGGGAGCTGTTTTTT. This sequence encodes CASSLGPPGLNTGELFF.

The gene calls are TRBV7-6 and TRBJ2-3; D remains unclear. The ends were cut back, 2 bases at V and 0 bases at J, with 9 bases in the middle. CDR3 length: 15 residues. Germline CDR1 and CDR2: SGHVS and FNYEAQ. The CDR3 is CASSLSATSTDTQYF. The DNA of the CDR3 is TGTGCCAGCAGCTTAAGTGCCACCAGCACAGATACGCAGTATTTT.

The chain uses TRBV7-9 and TRBJ2-7; D gene uncertain. This CDR3 is built from 13 residues. V gave up 1 base and J gave up 6 bases, with 10 bases separating them. Germline CDR1 and CDR2: SEHNR and FQNEAQ (reference sequence). CDR3 sequence (DNA): TGTGCCAGCAGCTTAGTTATGGCTCCCGAGCAGTACTTC. Translated, it gives CASSLVMAPEQYF.

The chain links TRBV6-5 to TRBJ2-3; 10 bases agree with TRBD2. The junction had 4 bases not matched to a gene; V was cut back by 2 bases and J by 2 bases. Germline CDR1 and CDR2: MNHEY and SVGAGI. The length of the CDR3 is 16 residues. The CDR3 protein is CASSYLAGDLTDTQYF. As DNA, the CDR3 is TGTGCCAGCAGTTACCTAGCGGGGGACCTCACAGATACGCAGTATTTT.

This clonotype was found a few times. This chain uses TRBV7-9 with TRBJ2-4; tentatively, D is TRBD1 (6 bases). The CDR3 runs to 17 residues. From germline, CDR1 is SEHNR and CDR2 FQNEAQ (reference sequence). V lost 4 bases and J lost 3, with 19 bases in between. The CDR3 nucleotides are TGTGCCAGCAGCTCGCAGGGGAAAGGGGTAGGCAAAAACATTCAGTACTTC. This gives the protein CASSSQGKGVGKNIQYF.

In this sample, this clonotype turned up a few times. The V gene is TRBV6-1, the J gene TRBJ2-7; 7 positions match TRBD2. The trim removed 6 bases at V and 2 bases at J, leaving 7 bases unmatched. The CDR3 length is 14 residues. Germline V gene data show CDR1 as MNHNS and CDR2 as SASEGT. CDR3 residues: CASRPSGGTYEQYF. CDR3 in DNA: TGTGCCAGCAGGCCGTCCGGGGGGACCTACGAGCAGTACTTC.

Of note for this clonotype: Possible read error: a much larger clone is one base away. The chain combines TRBV7-9 with TRBJ1-1; D not certain. CDR1 and CDR2 from the germline V gene are SEHNR and FQNEAQ (reference sequence). V lost 5 bases and J lost 1, with 8 bases in between. The CDR3 runs to 13 residues. The CDR3 sequence: CASSPGKNTEAFF. CDR3 sequence (DNA): TGTGCCAGCAGCCCCGGAAAGAACACTGAAGCTTTCTTT.

This clonotype was observed a few times. J is TRBJ1-1 and V is TRBV6-5; tentative D call: TRBD1 (6 bases). The ends were cut back, 8 bases at V and 3 bases at J, with 10 bases in the middle. Per the germline V gene, CDR1 is MNHEY and CDR2 is SVGAGI. This CDR3 comprises 12 residues. The CDR3 region is CASGRGDTEAFF. The CDR3 nucleotides are TGTGCCAGCGGGAGGGGGGACACTGAAGCTTTCTTT.

This chain uses TRBV5-1 with TRBJ2-2, with 13 bases identical to TRBD2. CDR1 and CDR2 from the germline V gene are SGHRS and YFSETQ. This CDR3 is 16 amino acids long. V was pared by 4 bases and J by 2 bases, with 2 bases of the junction left unmatched. CDR3 amino acids: CASSGTSGVNTGELFF. CDR3 DNA sequence: TGCGCCAGCAGCGGGACTAGCGGGGTTAACACCGGGGAGCTGTTTTTT.

This chain uses TRBV7-3 with TRBJ2-1, with 12 bases aligning to TRBD2. V gave up 5 bases and J gave up 3 bases; unmatched junction bases: 5. CDR1 is SGHTA, CDR2 FQGTGA, per germline. The CDR3 runs to 16 residues. Written as DNA, the CDR3 is TGTGCCAGCAGCCCAATGGGACTAGCGGGCTACAATGAGCAGTTCTTC. Amino acid sequence: CASSPMGLAGYNEQFF.

This clonotype has a count of ten or more. The gene calls are TRBV20-1 and TRBJ2-3; no reliable D call. V was pared by 6 bases and J by 6 bases, with 10 bases between. CDR3 length: 11 residues. The germline CDR1 and CDR2 sequences are DFQATT and SNEGSKA (reference sequence). As DNA, the CDR3 is TGCAGTGCAGAAAACGTGGATACGCAGTATTTT. The encoded protein is CSAENVDTQYF.

This clonotype was seen only a few times. The chain has TRBV9 and TRBJ2-1; 10 nucleotides align to TRBD1. Per the germline V gene, CDR1 is SGDLS and CDR2 is YYNGEE. V dropped 0 bases and J dropped 2; count of bases not matched to a gene: 8. The CDR3 has 18 amino acids. Written as DNA, the CDR3 is TGTGCCAGCAGCGTAGCTTCCGGGGGACAGGGGACCTACAATGAGCAGTTCTTC. It is translated as CASSVASGGQGTYNEQFF.

This clonotype was recorded at least ten times. V usage is TRBV20-1 and J usage is TRBJ2-4, with a weak D call TRBD1 (6 bases). The germline V gene has CDR1 DFQATT and CDR2 SNEGSKA (reference sequence). This CDR3 contains 17 residues. The germline V and J ends were trimmed by 1 base and 3 bases, with 19 bases remaining between them. CDR3 sequence: CSARAPTGQFVKNIQYF. The CDR3 coding sequence is TGCAGTGCTAGAGCGCCGACAGGTCAATTCGTCAAAAACATTCAGTACTTC.

V gene TRBV28 combines with J gene TRBJ1-6; 7 bases are shared with TRBD1. The CDR3 length is 14 residues. Per germline, CDR1 MDHEN and CDR2 SYDVKM. Trimming cost V 2 bases and J 9 bases; bases outside gene matches: 4. The CDR3 protein is CASSLQGGGSPLHF. CDR3 nucleotide sequence: TGTGCCAGCAGTTTACAAGGGGGCGGTTCACCCCTCCACTTT.

This clonotype was seen more than once but under ten times. This chain uses TRBV20-1 with TRBJ1-2; D gene uncertain. V lost 4 bases, J lost 4 bases, and 7 bases lay in between. Per the germline V gene, CDR1 is DFQATT and CDR2 is SNEGSKA (reference sequence). There are 11 residues in the CDR3. The CDR3 loop is CSAKNGYGYTF. The DNA for the CDR3 is TGCAGTGCTAAGAACGGCTATGGCTACACCTTC.

This clonotype was observed a few times. This chain joins TRBV7-2 and TRBJ1-2; D is unclear. Germline loops: CDR1 SGHTA, CDR2 FQGNSA. The CDR3 runs 13 residues. With 4 bases removed from V and 7 bases from J, the gap between germline ends came to 13 bases. For the CDR3, the DNA is TGTGCCAGCAGCTACCGAAGTGGTGCTGGCTACACCTTC. It codes for CASSYRSGAGYTF.

This clonotype was counted only a few times. This chain uses TRBV7-4 with TRBJ2-5, with no clear D. The germline CDR1 and CDR2 sequences are SGHVT and SQSDAQ. This CDR3 region has 19 residues. V lost 4 bases and J lost 5, with 29 bases in between. The CDR3, as DNA: TGTGCCAGCAGCTCTCCGGACCGTAGATTGACGTTTTTGGGGGAGACCCAGTACTTC. Translated, it gives CASSSPDRRLTFLGETQYF.

This clonotype showed up many times. CDR3 region: CSARGTGGLTGELFF. CDR3 sequence (DNA): TGCAGTGCTAGAGGGACAGGGGGGCTCACCGGGGAGCTGTTTTTT. The rearrangement uses TRBV20-1 and TRBJ2-2; 10 bases align to TRBD1. From germline, CDR1 is DFQATT and CDR2 SNEGSKA (reference sequence). The CDR3 covers 15 residues. V lost 1 base, J lost 4 bases, and 3 bases stayed unmatched.

J is TRBJ2-3 and V is TRBV4-3; D call uncertain. The ends were cut back, 0 bases at V and 4 bases at J, with 11 bases in the middle. Germline lookup yields CDR1 LGHNA and CDR2 YSLEER. The CDR3 has 15 residues. The CDR3 DNA reads as TGCGCCAGCAGCCAAGATATCAGCGCCCCAGATACGCAGTATTTT. Translated, it gives CASSQDISAPDTQYF.